The rows below give T cell receptor beta chains drawn from one sample of a study of blood T cell repertoires in COVID-19. TCRdb's table, derived via immunoSEQ multiplex PCR, lists solely in-frame clones and lacks some. In the table there are 120,000 to 150,000 clones, 85% to 90% of which are singletons. The sample taken for sequencing was PBMCs or T cells enriched from blood (not recorded which). The receptors stem from a woman aged 25 to 39 with acute COVID-19. Both conserved end residues are trimmed from each CDR3. Each record gives: V gene, clone size, CDR3 protein. Some rows have no size entry. The others give once, few or many, or a class for an expanded clone.

V gene: TRBV2; clone size: few; CDR3 protein: ASSTRQGNSPLH
V gene: TRBV25-1; clone size: once; CDR3 protein: ASSPTSRHEQY
V gene: TRBV29-1; clone size: NA; CDR3 protein: SVGQDYTEAF
V gene: TRBV11-2; clone size: NA; CDR3 protein: ASSLAQQGDYGYT
V gene: TRBV5-1; clone size: NA; CDR3 protein: ASSSGYRGGNEKLF
V gene: TRBV30; clone size: NA; CDR3 protein: AWSRDRTANYGYT
V gene: TRBV28; clone size: once; CDR3 protein: ASSLAHEQF
V gene: TRBV11-2; clone size: few; CDR3 protein: ASSLSNRFTDTQY
V gene: TRBV25-1; clone size: once; CDR3 protein: ASSEGAGAYEQY
V gene: TRBV3-1/TRBV3-2; clone size: NA; CDR3 protein: ASSPKEAGRFDGYT
V gene: TRBV27; clone size: NA; CDR3 protein: ASSLLPGTSGTETQY
V gene: TRBV3-1/TRBV3-2; clone size: NA; CDR3 protein: ASSQASSYEQY
V gene: TRBV28; clone size: NA; CDR3 protein: ASSSSQGQNQPQH
V gene: TRBV25-1; clone size: NA; CDR3 protein: ASSETGGNYGYT
V gene: TRBV5-1; clone size: NA; CDR3 protein: ASSSQLATYEQY
V gene: TRBV10-3; clone size: NA; CDR3 protein: ATGAARDRGGYGYT
V gene: TRBV28; clone size: once; CDR3 protein: ASSLRAVEEIWV
V gene: TRBV6-5; clone size: once; CDR3 protein: ASEKGQGFPDTQY
V gene: TRBV6-2/TRBV6-3; clone size: NA; CDR3 protein: ASSQGVTGELF
V gene: TRBV27; clone size: NA; CDR3 protein: ASRYWRDRGLSSYNSPLH
V gene: TRBV6-5; clone size: NA; CDR3 protein: ASSRTQGSSPLH
V gene: TRBV7-2; clone size: NA; CDR3 protein: ASSLGLAVDTQY
V gene: TRBV2; clone size: NA; CDR3 protein: ASSEGLAGDTYEQF
V gene: TRBV3-1/TRBV3-2; clone size: NA; CDR3 protein: ASSNQAICSYNEQF
V gene: TRBV5-4; clone size: NA; CDR3 protein: ASSTGGLAGSYEQY
V gene: TRBV2; clone size: NA; CDR3 protein: ASTASTANEKLF
V gene: TRBV7-2; clone size: NA; CDR3 protein: ASSWRGSVSTDTQY
V gene: TRBV4-2; clone size: NA; CDR3 protein: ASSQDFRQGTSGNTIY